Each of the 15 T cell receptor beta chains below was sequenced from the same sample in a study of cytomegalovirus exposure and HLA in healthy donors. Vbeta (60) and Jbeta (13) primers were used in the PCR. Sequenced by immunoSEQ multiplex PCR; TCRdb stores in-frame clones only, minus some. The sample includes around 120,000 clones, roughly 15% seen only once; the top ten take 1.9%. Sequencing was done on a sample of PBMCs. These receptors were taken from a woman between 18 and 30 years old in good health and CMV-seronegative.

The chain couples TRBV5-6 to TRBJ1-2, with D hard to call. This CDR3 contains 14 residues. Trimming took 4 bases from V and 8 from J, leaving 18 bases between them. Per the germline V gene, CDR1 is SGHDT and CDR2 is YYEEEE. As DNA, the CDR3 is TGTGCCAGCAGCCTGGGGAGAGGGCCCTTAGGCTACACCTTC. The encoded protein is CASSLGRGPLGYTF.

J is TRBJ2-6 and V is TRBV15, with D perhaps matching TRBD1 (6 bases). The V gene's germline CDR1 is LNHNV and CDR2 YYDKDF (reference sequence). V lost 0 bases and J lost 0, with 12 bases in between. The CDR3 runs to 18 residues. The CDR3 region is CATSRDAGAGSGANVLTF. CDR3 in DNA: TGTGCCACCAGCAGAGACGCAGGGGCGGGCTCTGGGGCCAACGTCCTGACTTTC.

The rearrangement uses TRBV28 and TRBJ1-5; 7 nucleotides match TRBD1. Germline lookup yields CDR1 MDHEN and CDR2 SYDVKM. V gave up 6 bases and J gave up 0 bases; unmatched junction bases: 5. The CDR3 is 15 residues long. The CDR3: CASSPRGDSNQPQHF. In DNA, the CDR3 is TGTGCCAGCAGCCCCAGGGGGGATAGCAATCAGCCCCAGCATTTT.

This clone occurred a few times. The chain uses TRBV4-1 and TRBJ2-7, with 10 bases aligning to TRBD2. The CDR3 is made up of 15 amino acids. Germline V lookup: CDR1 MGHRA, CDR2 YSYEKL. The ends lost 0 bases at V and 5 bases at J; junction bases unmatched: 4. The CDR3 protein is CASSQDPTSGNEQYF. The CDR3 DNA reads TGCGCCAGCAGCCAAGATCCCACTAGCGGGAACGAGCAGTACTTC.

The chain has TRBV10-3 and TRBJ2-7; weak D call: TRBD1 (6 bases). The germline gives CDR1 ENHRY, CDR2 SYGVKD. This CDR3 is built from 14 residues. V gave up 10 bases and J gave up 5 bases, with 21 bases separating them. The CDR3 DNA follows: TGTGCCACCGTGGAAGGGACACAGACGGACGAGCAGTACTTC. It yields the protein CATVEGTQTDEQYF.

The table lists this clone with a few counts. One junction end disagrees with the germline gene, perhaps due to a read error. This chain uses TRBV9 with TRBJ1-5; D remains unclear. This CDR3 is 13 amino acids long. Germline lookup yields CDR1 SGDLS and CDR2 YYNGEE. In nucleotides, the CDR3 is TGTGCCAGCAGCGTAGACAGAAATCAGCCTCAGCATTTT. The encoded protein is CASSVDRNQPQHF.

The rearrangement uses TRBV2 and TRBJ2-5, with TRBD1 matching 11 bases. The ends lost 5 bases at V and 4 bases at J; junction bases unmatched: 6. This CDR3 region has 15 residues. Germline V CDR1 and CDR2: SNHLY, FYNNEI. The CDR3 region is CASSPGTGGGETQYF. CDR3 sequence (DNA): TGTGCCAGCAGTCCCGGGACAGGGGGGGGAGAGACCCAGTACTTC. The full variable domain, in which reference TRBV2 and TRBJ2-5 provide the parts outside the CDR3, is EPEVTQTPSHQVTQMGQEVILRCVPISNHLYFYWYRQILGQKVEFLVSFYNNEISEKSEIFDDQFSVERPDGSNFTLKIRSTKLEDSAMYFCASSPGTGGGETQYFGPGTRLLVL.

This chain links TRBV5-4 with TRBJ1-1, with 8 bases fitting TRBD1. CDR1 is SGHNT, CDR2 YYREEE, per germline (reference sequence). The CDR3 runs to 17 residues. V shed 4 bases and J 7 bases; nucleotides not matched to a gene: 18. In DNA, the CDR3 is TGTGCCAGCAGCCTCATTAACCCAGACATCGGACAGGGTGAAGCTTTCTTT. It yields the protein CASSLINPDIGQGEAFF.

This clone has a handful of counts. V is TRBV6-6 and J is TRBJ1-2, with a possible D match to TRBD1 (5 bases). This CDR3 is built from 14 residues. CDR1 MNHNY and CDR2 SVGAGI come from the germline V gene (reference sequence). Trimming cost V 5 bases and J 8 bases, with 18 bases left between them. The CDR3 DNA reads TGTGCCAGCAGTCCCTCTGGGGGGTACTCGGGCTACACCTTC. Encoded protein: CASSPSGGYSGYTF.

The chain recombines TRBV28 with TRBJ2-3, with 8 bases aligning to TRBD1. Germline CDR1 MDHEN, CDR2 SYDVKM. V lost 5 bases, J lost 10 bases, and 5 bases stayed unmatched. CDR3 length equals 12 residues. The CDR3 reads CASSEPGQAQYF. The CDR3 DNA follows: TGTGCCAGCAGTGAGCCGGGACAGGCGCAGTATTTT.

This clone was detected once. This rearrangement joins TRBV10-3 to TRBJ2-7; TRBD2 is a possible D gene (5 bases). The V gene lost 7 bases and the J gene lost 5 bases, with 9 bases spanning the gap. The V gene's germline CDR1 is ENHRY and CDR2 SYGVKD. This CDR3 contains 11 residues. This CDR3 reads CAINVGNEQYF. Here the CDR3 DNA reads TGTGCCATCAACGTCGGGAACGAGCAGTACTTC.

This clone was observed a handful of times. DNA for the CDR3: TGTGCCAGCAGTGTTCGCGGGGCCCAGTACTTC. This codes for CASSVRGAQYF. The genes are TRBV2 and TRBJ2-4, with D possibly TRBD2 on 6 matching bases. Trimming removed 4 bases from V and 13 bases from J, with 11 bases in between. The CDR3 spans 11 residues. The germline V gene encodes CDR1 SNHLY and CDR2 FYNNEI.

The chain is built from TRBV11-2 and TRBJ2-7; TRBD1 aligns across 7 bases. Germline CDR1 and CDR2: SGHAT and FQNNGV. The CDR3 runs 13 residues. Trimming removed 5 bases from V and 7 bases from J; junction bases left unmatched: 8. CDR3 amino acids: CASSQDRPREQYF. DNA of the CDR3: TGTGCCAGCAGCCAGGACAGGCCTCGAGAGCAGTACTTC.

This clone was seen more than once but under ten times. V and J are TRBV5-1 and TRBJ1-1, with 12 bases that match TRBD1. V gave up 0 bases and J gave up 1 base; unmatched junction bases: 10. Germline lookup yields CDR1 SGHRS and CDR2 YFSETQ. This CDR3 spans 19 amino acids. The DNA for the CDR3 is TGCGCCAGCAGCTTGGCCGGGGGGACGGGACAGGGGGCGAACACTGAAGCTTTCTTT. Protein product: CASSLAGGTGQGANTEAFF.

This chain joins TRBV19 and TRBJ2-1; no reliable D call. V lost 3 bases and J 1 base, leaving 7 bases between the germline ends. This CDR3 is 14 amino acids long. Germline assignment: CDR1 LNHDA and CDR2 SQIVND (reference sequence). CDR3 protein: CASSMADSYNEQFF. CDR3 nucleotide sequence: TGTGCCAGTAGTATGGCCGATTCCTACAATGAGCAGTTCTTC.